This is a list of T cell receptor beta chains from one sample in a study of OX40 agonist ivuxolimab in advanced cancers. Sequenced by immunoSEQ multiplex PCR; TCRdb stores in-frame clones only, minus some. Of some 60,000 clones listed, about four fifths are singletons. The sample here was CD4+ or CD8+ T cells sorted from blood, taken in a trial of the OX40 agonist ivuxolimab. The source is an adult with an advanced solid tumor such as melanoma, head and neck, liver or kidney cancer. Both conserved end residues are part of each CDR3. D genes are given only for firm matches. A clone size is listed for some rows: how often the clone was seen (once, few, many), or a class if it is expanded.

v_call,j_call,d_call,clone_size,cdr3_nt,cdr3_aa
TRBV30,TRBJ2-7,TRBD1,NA,TGTGCCTGGTCCTGGGACAGGGGGGGCTACGAGCAGTACTTC,CAWSWDRGGYEQYF
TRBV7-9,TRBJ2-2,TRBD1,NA,TGTGCCAGCAGCTCGGACAGGGGGGCCACCGGGGAGCTGTTTTTT,CASSSDRGATGELFF
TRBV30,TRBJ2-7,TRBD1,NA,TGTGCCTGGACAAAACATCAGGGGGCGCGGGGCGAGCAGTACTTC,CAWTKHQGARGEQYF
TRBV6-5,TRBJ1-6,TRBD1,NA,TGTGCCAGCAGTCGGGACAGCGAAAGATCACCCCTCCACTTT,CASSRDSERSPLHF
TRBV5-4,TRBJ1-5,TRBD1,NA,TGTGCCAGCAGCTTTTGGGGACAGGGTAGCAATCAGCCCCAGCATTTT,CASSFWGQGSNQPQHF
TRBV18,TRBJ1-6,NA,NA,TGTGCCAGCTCGCCGAGGGAACAGGGCGATAATTCACCCCTCCACTTT,CASSPREQGDNSPLHF
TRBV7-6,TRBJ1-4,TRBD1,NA,TGTGCCAGCAGCTCTTACGGGACAGGGGATGAAAAACTGTTTTTT,CASSSYGTGDEKLFF
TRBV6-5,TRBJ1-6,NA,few,TGTGCCAGCGGACGGGCGAGTTCCTATAATTCACCCCTCCACTTT,CASGRASSYNSPLHF
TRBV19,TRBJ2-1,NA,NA,TGTGCCAGTAGTCCTCAAGGGGGGACTGGCGGATACAATGAGCAGTTCTTC,CASSPQGGTGGYNEQFF
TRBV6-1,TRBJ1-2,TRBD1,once,TGTGCCAGCAGTGAAATCGGGACAGTAGGCCCTGAGGGCTACACCTTC,CASSEIGTVGPEGYTF
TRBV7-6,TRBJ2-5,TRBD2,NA,TGTGCCAGCAGCTTAATGGGGACTAGCCAAGAGACCCAGTACTTC,CASSLMGTSQETQYF
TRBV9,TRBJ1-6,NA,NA,TGTGCCAGCAGCACCCGGGGGGAGGCTCTTTCACCCCTCCACTTT,CASSTRGEALSPLHF
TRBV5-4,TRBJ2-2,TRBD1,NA,TGTGCCAGCAGCTTGGAGGGGACAGGGAGAACCGGGGAGCTGTTTTTT,CASSLEGTGRTGELFF
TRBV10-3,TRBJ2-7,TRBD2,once,TGTGCCATCAGGACCCTAGCGGGAGGGCCGGGGGAGCAGTACTTC,CAIRTLAGGPGEQYF
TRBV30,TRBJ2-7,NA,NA,TGTGCCTGGAGAATAGGGACTTACGAGCAGTACTTC,CAWRIGTYEQYF
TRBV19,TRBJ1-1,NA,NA,TGTGCCAGTAGTATCGGTCGGGGGGGTGCTGGAGGAACTGAAGCTTTCTTT,CASSIGRGGAGGTEAFF
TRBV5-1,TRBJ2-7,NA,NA,TGCGCCAGCAGCTTGGAGCCTAGCTCCTACGAGCAGTACTTC,CASSLEPSSYEQYF
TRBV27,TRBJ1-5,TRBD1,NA,TGTGCCAGCAGTTTACAGGGGGTGGGTCCCCAGCATTTT,CASSLQGVGPQHF
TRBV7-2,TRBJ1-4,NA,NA,TGTGCCAGCAGCTCCCAGGCACCTGCAACTAATGAAAAACTGTTTTTT,CASSSQAPATNEKLFF
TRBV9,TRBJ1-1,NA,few,TGTGCCAGCAGCGTTGCGGTTCGCACTGAAGCTTTCTTT,CASSVAVRTEAFF
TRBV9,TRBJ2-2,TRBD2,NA,TGTGCCAGCAGCCTCCCGGCGGGAGGGACCGGGGAGCTGTTTTTT,CASSLPAGGTGELFF
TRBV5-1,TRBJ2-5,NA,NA,TGCGCCAGCAGCCCGGCCGCGCATCAAGAGACCCAGTACTTC,CASSPAAHQETQYF
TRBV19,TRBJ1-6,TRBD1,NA,TGTGCCAGTAATTCAGGGGGTAATTCACCCCTCCACTTT,CASNSGGNSPLHF
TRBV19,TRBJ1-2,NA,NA,TGTGCCAGTAGTATTTCGGGGAGAGGACAGAACAACAGGCGGGGCTACACCTTC,CASSISGRGQNNRRGYTF
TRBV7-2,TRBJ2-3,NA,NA,TGTGCCAGCAGCTTATCTCGGGGGTTTGCTAGCACAGATACGCAGTATTTT,CASSLSRGFASTDTQYF
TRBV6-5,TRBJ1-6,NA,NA,TGTGCCAGCAGTCTCGAGACAAAATGGAATTCACCCCTCCACTTT,CASSLETKWNSPLHF
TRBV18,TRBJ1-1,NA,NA,TGTGCCAGCTCAGCAGAAGGGGGTTGGGACACTGAAGCTTTCTTT,CASSAEGGWDTEAFF
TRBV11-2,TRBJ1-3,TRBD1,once,TGTGCCAGCAGCTTAGATCTAGGGGACAGGGCGCTTAGCTCTGGAAACACCATATATTTT,CASSLDLGDRALSSGNTIYF
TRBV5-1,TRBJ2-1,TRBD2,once,TGCGCCAGTGCCCCGGGGACTAGCGAAGACAATGAGCAGTTCTTC,CASAPGTSEDNEQFF
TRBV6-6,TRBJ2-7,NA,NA,TGTGCCAGCATTCCGTCTCAGGGGGGATCCTACGAGCAGTACTTC,CASIPSQGGSYEQYF
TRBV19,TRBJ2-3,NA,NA,TGTGCCGTGTCAGAGCCTTTCACAGATACGCAGTATTTT,CAVSEPFTDTQYF
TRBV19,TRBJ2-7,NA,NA,TGTGCCAGTAGTTTGACAGGATTCTACGAGCAGTACTTC,CASSLTGFYEQYF
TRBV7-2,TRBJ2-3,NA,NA,TGTGCCAGCAGCTTGTCCCCTGGTACGCAGTATTTT,CASSLSPGTQYF
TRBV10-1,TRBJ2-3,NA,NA,TGCGCCAGCAGTCGCCGGGGACCGCCTGTGGGCACAGATACGCAGTATTTT,CASSRRGPPVGTDTQYF
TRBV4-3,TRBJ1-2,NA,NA,TGCGCCAGCAGCCGCCGGGCGAAGTCCGATGGCTACACCTTC,CASSRRAKSDGYTF
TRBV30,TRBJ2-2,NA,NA,TGTGCCTGGAGTGTGGACACCGGGGAGCTGTTTTTT,CAWSVDTGELFF
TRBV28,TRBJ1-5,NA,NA,TGTGCCAGCAGTTTTAGTCGGAAAGGGAAGGGCCAGCCCCAGCATTTT,CASSFSRKGKGQPQHF
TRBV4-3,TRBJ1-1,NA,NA,TGCGCCAGCAGCTCTAGGACGCGGAACACTGAAGCTTTCTTT,CASSSRTRNTEAFF
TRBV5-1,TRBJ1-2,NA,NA,TGCGCCAGCAGCTTGAGGGGCAGTGGCTACACCTTC,CASSLRGSGYTF
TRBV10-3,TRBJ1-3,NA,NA,TGTGCCATCAGTGAGTCGGGATTAGGAAACACCATATATTTT,CAISESGLGNTIYF